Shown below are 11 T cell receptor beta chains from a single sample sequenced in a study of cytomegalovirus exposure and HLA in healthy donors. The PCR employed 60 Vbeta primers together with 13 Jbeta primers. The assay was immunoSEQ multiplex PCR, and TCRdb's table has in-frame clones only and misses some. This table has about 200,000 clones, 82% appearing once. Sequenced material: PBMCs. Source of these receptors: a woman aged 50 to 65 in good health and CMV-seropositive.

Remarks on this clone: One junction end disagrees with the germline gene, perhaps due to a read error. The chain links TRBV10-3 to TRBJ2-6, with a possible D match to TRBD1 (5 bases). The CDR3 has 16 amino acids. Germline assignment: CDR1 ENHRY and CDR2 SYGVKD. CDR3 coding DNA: TGTGCCATCAGCGACTCATTTCGGCCTGGGGCCAACGGCCTGACTTTC. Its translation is CAISDSFRPGANGLTF.

CDR3 bases: TGTGCCAGTAGTACAAACAGGTGGAATAATGAAAAACTGTTTTTT. It translates to CASSTNRWNNEKLFF. The chain employs TRBV19 and TRBJ1-4, with a weak D call TRBD1 (5 bases). V gave up 4 bases and J gave up 4 bases, with 13 bases separating them. Per the germline V gene, CDR1 is LNHDA and CDR2 is SQIVND (reference sequence). CDR3 length: 15 amino acids.

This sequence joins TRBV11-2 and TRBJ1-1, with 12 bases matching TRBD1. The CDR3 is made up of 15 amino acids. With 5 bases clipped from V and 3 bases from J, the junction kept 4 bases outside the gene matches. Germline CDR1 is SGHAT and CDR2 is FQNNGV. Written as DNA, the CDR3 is TGTGCCAGCAGCCCGGGACAGGGGGCTGACACTGAAGCTTTCTTT. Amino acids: CASSPGQGADTEAFF.

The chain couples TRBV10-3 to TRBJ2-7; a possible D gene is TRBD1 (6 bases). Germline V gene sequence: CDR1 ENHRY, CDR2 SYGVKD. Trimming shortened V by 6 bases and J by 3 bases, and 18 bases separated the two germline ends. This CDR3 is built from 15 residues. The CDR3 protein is CAISGQTGQDYEQYF. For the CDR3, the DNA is TGTGCCATCAGCGGACAAACGGGACAAGACTACGAGCAGTACTTC.

As DNA, the CDR3 is TGTGCCAGCAAACGGCAGGGGAAGGACGAGCAGTACTTC. It specifies CASKRQGKDEQYF. The chain recombines TRBV6-6 with TRBJ2-7; tentatively, D is TRBD1 (6 bases). The CDR3 is made up of 13 amino acids. The germline V and J ends were trimmed by 7 bases and 5 bases, with 15 bases remaining between them. Per germline, CDR1 MNHNY and CDR2 SVGAGI (reference sequence).

CDR3 sequence: CASRQGQGLLVDAFF. In DNA form, the CDR3 reads TGTGCCAGCAGACAAGGACAGGGGTTGTTGGTAGATGCTTTCTTT. The chain employs TRBV27 and TRBJ1-1, with TRBD1 matching 9 bases. Germline V gene sequence: CDR1 MNHEY, CDR2 SMNVEV (reference sequence). Germline trimming cut 6 bases from V and 11 bases from J; bases unmatched to any gene: 16. The CDR3 sequence is 15 residues long.

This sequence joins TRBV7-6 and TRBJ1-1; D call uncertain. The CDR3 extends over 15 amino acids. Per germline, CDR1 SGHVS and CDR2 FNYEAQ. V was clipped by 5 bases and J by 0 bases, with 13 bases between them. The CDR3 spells CASSPWPHMNTEAFF. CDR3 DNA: TGTGCCAGCAGCCCATGGCCTCATATGAACACTGAAGCTTTCTTT.

The chain's CDR3 is CASSLLAGGQTEQYF. In DNA form, the CDR3 reads TGTGCCAGCAGCTTATTAGCGGGGGGGCAGACCGAGCAGTACTTC. The chain has TRBV7-2 and TRBJ2-7; 11 bases are shared with TRBD2. CDR1 is SGHTA, CDR2 FQGNSA, per germline. CDR3 length equals 15 residues. With 2 bases clipped from V and 6 bases from J, the junction kept 6 bases outside the gene matches.

The CDR3 coding sequence is TGTGCCAGCAGCTTATCGGGTAGTAGGCACGAGCAGTACTTC. This translates into CASSLSGSRHEQYF. This chain connects TRBV11-1 to TRBJ2-7; D is unclear. The CDR3 covers 14 residues. The V and J ends lost 2 bases and 5 bases respectively, with 13 bases between them. Germline CDR1 and CDR2: SGHAT and FQDESV (reference sequence).

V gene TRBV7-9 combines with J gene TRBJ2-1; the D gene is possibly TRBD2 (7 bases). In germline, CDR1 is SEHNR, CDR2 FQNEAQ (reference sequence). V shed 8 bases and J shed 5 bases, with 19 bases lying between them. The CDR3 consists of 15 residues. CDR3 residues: CASARGEGFDNEQFF. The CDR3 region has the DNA TGTGCCAGCGCAAGGGGGGAGGGATTCGACAATGAGCAGTTCTTC.

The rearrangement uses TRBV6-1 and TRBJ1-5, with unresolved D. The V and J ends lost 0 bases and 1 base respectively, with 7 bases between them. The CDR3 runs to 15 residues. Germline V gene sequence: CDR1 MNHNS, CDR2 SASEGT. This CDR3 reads CASSEAVQSNQPQHF. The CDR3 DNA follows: TGTGCCAGCAGTGAAGCGGTGCAGAGCAATCAGCCCCAGCATTTT.